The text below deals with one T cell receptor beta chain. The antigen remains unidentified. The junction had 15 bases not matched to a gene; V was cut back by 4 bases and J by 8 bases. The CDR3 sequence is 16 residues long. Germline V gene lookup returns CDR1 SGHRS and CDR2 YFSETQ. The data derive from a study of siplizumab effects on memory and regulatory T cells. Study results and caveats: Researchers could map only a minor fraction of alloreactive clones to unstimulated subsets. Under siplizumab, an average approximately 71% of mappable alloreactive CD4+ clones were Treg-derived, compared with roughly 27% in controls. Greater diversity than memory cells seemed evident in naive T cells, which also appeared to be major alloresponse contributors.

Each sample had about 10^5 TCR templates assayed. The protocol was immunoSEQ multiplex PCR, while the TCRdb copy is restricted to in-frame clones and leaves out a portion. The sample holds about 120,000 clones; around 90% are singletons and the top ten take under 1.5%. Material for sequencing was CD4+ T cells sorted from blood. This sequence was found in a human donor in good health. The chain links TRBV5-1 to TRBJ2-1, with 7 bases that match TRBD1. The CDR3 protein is CASSRLGQYLFDEQFF. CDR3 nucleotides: TGCGCCAGCAGCCGACTGGGACAGTACCTTTTCGATGAGCAGTTCTTC.